Shown below are 25 T cell receptor beta chains from a single sample sequenced in a study of cytomegalovirus exposure and HLA in healthy donors. The study ran its PCR with 60 Vbeta and 13 Jbeta primers. The data were produced by immunoSEQ multiplex PCR, yet TCRdb's version contains in-frame clones alone and is incomplete. The sample shows some 140,000 clones, about 85% of them seen only once. The sequenced sample consisted of PBMCs. The receptors originated from a man under 40 in good health and CMV-seropositive.

The chain links TRBV11-3 to TRBJ2-2; 8 bases map to TRBD1. This CDR3 spans 14 amino acids. J gave up 6 bases and V 5 bases, and 5 bases lay outside the gene matches. The germline CDR1 and CDR2 sequences are SGHNT and YENEEA. CDR3 protein: CASSPGGMSGELFF. As DNA, the CDR3 is TGTGCCAGCAGCCCAGGGGGCATGTCCGGGGAGCTGTTTTTT. Based on the CDR3 plus reference TRBV11-3 and TRBJ2-2, the full variable domain is EAGVVQSPRYKIIEKKQPVAFWCNPISGHNTLYWYLQNLGQGPELLIRYENEEAVDDSQLPKDRFSAERLKGVDSTLKIQPAELGDSAVYLCASSPGGMSGELFFGEGSRLTVL.

This chain joins TRBV20-1 and TRBJ2-3, with 7 bases aligning to TRBD1. J was trimmed by 9 bases and V by 6 bases; bases with no gene match: 6. The CDR3 contains 11 residues. Germline CDR1 reads DFQATT; CDR2 reads SNEGSKA (reference sequence). The CDR3 sequence is CSARQGRTQYF. DNA of the CDR3: TGCAGTGCCAGACAGGGAAGGACGCAGTATTTT.

The chain recombines TRBV14 with TRBJ1-1; D may be TRBD1 (5 bases). Trimming took 4 bases from V and 5 from J, leaving 14 bases between them. This CDR3 is 14 amino acids long. Germline CDR1 is SGHDN and CDR2 is FVKESK. The CDR3 loop reads CASSPRVGGTEAFF. The DNA for the CDR3 is TGTGCCAGCAGCCCCAGGGTCGGAGGGACTGAAGCTTTCTTT.

V and J are TRBV7-8 and TRBJ2-3; 10 bases match TRBD2. This CDR3 contains 13 residues. V trimming: 10 bases; J trimming: 5 bases; junction bases outside the gene matches: 6. Germline lookup yields CDR1 SGHVS and CDR2 FQNEAQ. CDR3 bases: TGTGCCATCCTAGCGGGGGTGGGAGATACGCAGTATTTT. Amino acids: CAILAGVGDTQYF.

CDR3 loop: CASSLWPAGPGEQFF. In DNA form, the CDR3 reads TGTGCCAGCAGCTTATGGCCAGCGGGGCCGGGCGAGCAGTTCTTC. The V gene is TRBV11-3, the J gene TRBJ2-1; 7 positions agree with TRBD2. Germline CDR1 is SGHNT and CDR2 is YENEEA. This CDR3 contains 15 residues. Trimming at V came to 2 bases and at J to 10 bases, leaving 11 bases not matched to a gene. Looking up the rest from reference TRBV11-3 and TRBJ2-1 gives the full variable domain: EAGVVQSPRYKIIEKKQPVAFWCNPISGHNTLYWYLQNLGQGPELLIRYENEEAVDDSQLPKDRFSAERLKGVDSTLKIQPAELGDSAVYLCASSLWPAGPGEQFFGPGTRLTVL.

J is TRBJ2-1 and V is TRBV5-1, with TRBD1 identical over 7 bases. V was clipped by 6 bases and J by 8 bases; unmatched bases: 11. CDR3 length: 14 amino acids. CDR1 and CDR2 from the germline V gene are SGHRS and YFSETQ. In nucleotides, the CDR3 is TGCGCCAGCACCATGGACAGGACCAGGGATGAGCAGTTCTTC. Its protein product is CASTMDRTRDEQFF.

The chain combines TRBV7-2 with TRBJ1-2; TRBD1 is a possible D gene (5 bases). V dropped 5 bases and J dropped 2 bases, with 15 bases sitting between them. CDR1 is SGHTA and CDR2 is FQGNSA in the germline V gene. CDR3 length equals 15 residues. The CDR3 here is CASSPDPGGNYGYTF. The CDR3 DNA follows: TGTGCCAGCAGCCCCGATCCGGGGGGGAACTATGGCTACACCTTC.

The V and J genes are TRBV11-2 and TRBJ1-4; TRBD1 aligns across 8 bases. The germline V gene encodes CDR1 SGHAT and CDR2 FQNNGV. The V gene end was trimmed by 6 bases and the J gene end by 5 bases; junction bases not matched to a gene: 11. The CDR3 is made up of 16 amino acids. CDR3 amino acids: CASRRGAGGRNEKLFF. The CDR3 nucleotides are TGTGCCAGCAGAAGGGGGGCAGGGGGCCGGAATGAAAAACTGTTTTTT.

This clone was recorded only once. This chain connects TRBV11-2 to TRBJ2-1; 8 bases align to TRBD2. Germline CDR1 SGHAT, CDR2 FQNNGV. This CDR3 is built from 14 residues. Trimming cost V 6 bases and J 7 bases; bases outside gene matches: 8. The CDR3 DNA is TGTGCCAGCAGTAAGTTAGCGGGGTATAATGAGCAGTTCTTC. Protein sequence: CASSKLAGYNEQFF.

Only a few counts were recorded for this clone. The V call is TRBV4-3, the J call TRBJ2-3, with D hard to call. Trimming removed 0 bases from V and 3 bases from J, with 16 bases in between. There are 17 residues in the CDR3. Germline CDR1 LGHNA, CDR2 YSLEER. CDR3 in amino acids: CASSQDEQWSQTDTQYF. The CDR3 bases are TGCGCCAGCAGCCAAGATGAGCAGTGGAGTCAGACAGATACGCAGTATTTT.

V is TRBV7-9 and J is TRBJ2-3, with 8 bases lining up with TRBD1. Germline V lookup: CDR1 SEHNR, CDR2 FQNEAQ (reference sequence). Trimming took 6 bases from V and 4 from J; bases not matched to a gene: 9. This CDR3 spans 15 amino acids. CDR3 protein: CASRPPGQASDTQYF. The CDR3 DNA reads TGTGCCAGCAGGCCGCCGGGACAGGCGTCAGATACGCAGTATTTT.

The chain is built from TRBV4-1 and TRBJ1-6; D is unresolved. Germline V CDR1 and CDR2: MGHRA, YSYEKL. The CDR3 length is 15 residues. Trimming stripped 1 base from V and 10 bases from J, with 14 bases between. The CDR3 here is CASSQVYGSKSPLHF. The CDR3 DNA reads as TGCGCCAGCAGCCAAGTGTATGGTAGTAAGTCACCCCTCCACTTT.

The gene calls are TRBV7-3 and TRBJ1-5; D gene uncertain. CDR1 and CDR2 (germline): SGHTA, FQGTGA. Trimming cost V 6 bases and J 0 bases, with 6 bases left between them. The CDR3 contains 13 residues. The CDR3 DNA sequence: TGTGCCAGCAGTGTTAGTAGCAATCAGCCCCAGCATTTT. It codes for CASSVSSNQPQHF.

This rearrangement joins TRBV7-2 to TRBJ2-7, with 8 bases that match TRBD1. Germline V gene sequence: CDR1 SGHTA, CDR2 FQGNSA. The CDR3 runs 14 residues. With V trimmed by 5 bases and J by 1 base, 4 bases remained unmatched. The CDR3 DNA sequence: TGTGCCAGCAGCCTTGACAGGGGATCCTACGAGCAGTACTTC. This sequence encodes CASSLDRGSYEQYF.

This sequence joins TRBV9 and TRBJ2-7, with TRBD1 matching over 8 bases. The trim removed 4 bases at V and 7 bases at J, leaving 7 bases unmatched. Germline values: CDR1 SGDLS, CDR2 YYNGEE. This CDR3 contains 13 residues. CDR3 amino acids: CASSSTGTGEQYF. CDR3 sequence (DNA): TGTGCCAGCAGCTCAACCGGGACAGGAGAGCAGTACTTC.

The genes are TRBV7-9 and TRBJ1-2, with 12 bases lining up with TRBD1. The CDR3 is 17 residues long. CDR1 is SEHNR, CDR2 FQNEAQ, per germline (reference sequence). V was clipped by 3 bases and J by 2 bases; unmatched bases: 7. CDR3 DNA sequence: TGTGCCAGCAGCTTTAGTCCGGGACAGGGGGCGAACTATGGCTACACCTTC. Translated: CASSFSPGQGANYGYTF.

This rearrangement joins TRBV6-5 to TRBJ1-5, with a weak D call TRBD1 (5 bases). The germline gives CDR1 MNHEY, CDR2 SVGAGI. The CDR3 has 15 residues. The V end lost 0 bases, the J end lost 6 bases, and 12 bases lay between the germline ends. CDR3 sequence (DNA): TGTGCCAGCAGTTACTCTTCGGGGGGAGGTCAGCCCCAGCATTTT. It codes for CASSYSSGGGQPQHF.

This clone has more than one count but fewer than ten. The gene calls are TRBV7-9 and TRBJ1-6, with TRBD1 matching 9 bases. The junction had 9 bases not matched to a gene; V was cut back by 5 bases and J by 7 bases. Per germline, CDR1 SEHNR and CDR2 FQNEAQ (reference sequence). The CDR3 length is 16 residues. CDR3 loop: CASSQIPGTGNSPLHF. In DNA, the CDR3 is TGTGCCAGCAGCCAAATTCCCGGGACAGGGAATTCACCCCTCCACTTT.

The chain has TRBV29-1 and TRBJ1-4, with 7 bases aligning to TRBD1. Germline-derived CDR1 and CDR2 are SQVTM and ANQGSEA. This CDR3 is 15 amino acids long. J gave up 5 bases and V 2 bases, and 8 bases lay outside the gene matches. The CDR3: CSVEYRDSTNEKLFF. The CDR3 nucleotides read TGCAGCGTTGAATACCGGGACAGTACCAATGAAAAACTGTTTTTT.

CDR3 loop: CASGLAPRRVANYGYTF. The CDR3 nucleotides read TGTGCTAGTGGCCTCGCGCCTAGGAGGGTAGCTAACTATGGCTACACCTTC. The chain uses TRBV12-5 and TRBJ1-2; no clear D gene. Germline assignment: CDR1 LGHNT and CDR2 FRNRAP. V lost 6 bases to trimming and J lost 0 bases, with 20 bases between them. The CDR3 loop spans 17 amino acids.

The chain carries TRBV5-4 and TRBJ2-1, with 7 bases that match TRBD1. Looked up from germline, CDR1 is SGHNT and CDR2 is YYREEE (reference sequence). The V gene end was trimmed by 2 bases and the J gene end by 6 bases; junction bases not matched to a gene: 14. This CDR3 is built from 17 residues. CDR3 loop: CASSFDRASFTPNEQFF. For the CDR3, the DNA is TGTGCCAGCAGCTTTGACAGGGCCTCCTTTACCCCCAATGAGCAGTTCTTC.

The rearrangement joins TRBV6-5 to TRBJ2-2, with 9 bases aligning to TRBD2. Germline assignment: CDR1 MNHEY and CDR2 SVGAGI. The CDR3 runs 15 residues. J was trimmed by 2 bases and V by 5 bases; bases with no gene match: 3. The CDR3 protein is CASSQRGANTGELFF. For the CDR3, the DNA is TGTGCCAGCAGTCAGCGGGGGGCCAACACCGGGGAGCTGTTTTTT.

V is TRBV19 and J is TRBJ2-1; 8 nucleotides line up with TRBD2. CDR1 and CDR2 (germline): LNHDA, SQIVND (reference sequence). CDR3 length: 13 residues. Trimming took 6 bases from V and 7 from J; bases not matched to a gene: 5. The CDR3 nucleotides are TGTGCCAGTAGGGCTCGGGGGGGAAATGAGCAGTTCTTC. Its translation: CASRARGGNEQFF. The whole variable domain, remainder taken from reference TRBV19 and TRBJ2-1, is DGGITQSPKYLFRKEGQNVTLSCEQNLNHDAMYWYRQDPGQGLRLIYYSQIVNDFQKGDIAEGYSVSREKKESFPLTVTSAQKNPTAFYLCASRARGGNEQFFGPGTRLTVL.

This rearrangement joins TRBV14 to TRBJ2-7; TRBD2 matches at 13 bases. CDR3 length: 15 residues. V dropped 4 bases and J dropped 2; count of bases not matched to a gene: 2. CDR1 is SGHDN, CDR2 FVKESK, per germline. DNA for the CDR3: TGTGCCAGCAGCCGAGGACTAGCGGGAGCCTACGAGCAGTACTTC. It is translated as CASSRGLAGAYEQYF.

The V and J genes are TRBV5-1 and TRBJ2-5, with 10 bases aligning to TRBD1. Germline V lookup: CDR1 SGHRS, CDR2 YFSETQ. Losses at the gene ends were 0 bases for V and 4 bases for J; bases not matched to a gene: 6. The CDR3 covers 16 residues. CDR3 amino acids: CASSLAGGTGAETQYF. The CDR3, as DNA: TGCGCCAGCAGCTTGGCCGGCGGGACAGGGGCAGAGACCCAGTACTTC.